The 23 T cell receptor beta chains given below trace back to one sample, sequenced in a study of cytomegalovirus exposure and HLA in healthy donors. Researchers ran the PCR with 60 Vbeta and 13 Jbeta primers. The data were produced by immunoSEQ multiplex PCR, yet TCRdb's version contains in-frame clones alone and is incomplete. The sample totals fewer than 150,000 clones. The specimen was PBMCs. The receptors were sampled from an older woman in good health and CMV-seronegative.

The rearrangement links TRBV2 to TRBJ2-5; TRBD2 matches 9 bases. The germline V gene has CDR1 SNHLY and CDR2 FYNNEI. V lost 1 base to trimming and J lost 5 bases; unmatched junction nucleotides: 5. CDR3 length equals 15 residues. CDR3 sequence: CASSEGAGGHETQYF. CDR3 nucleotide sequence: TGTGCCAGCAGTGAAGGCGCGGGGGGGCACGAGACCCAGTACTTC.

The rearrangement uses TRBV19 and TRBJ1-2, with a tentative D call TRBD1 (5 bases). CDR1 is LNHDA, CDR2 SQIVND, per germline (reference sequence). Trimming removed 7 bases from V and 3 bases from J, with 9 bases in between. The CDR3 contains 12 residues. The CDR3 sequence is CASKGYYYGYTF. The CDR3 DNA reads TGTGCCAGTAAGGGGTACTACTATGGCTACACCTTC.

The gene calls are TRBV2 and TRBJ1-5, with TRBD1 matching over 7 bases. CDR1 and CDR2 from the germline V gene are SNHLY and FYNNEI. The CDR3 is 15 amino acids. The junction had 4 bases not matched to a gene; V was cut back by 5 bases and J by 0 bases. This CDR3 reads CASSSQGISNQPQHF. DNA for the CDR3: TGTGCCAGCAGTTCACAGGGGATTAGCAATCAGCCCCAGCATTTT.

V usage is TRBV7-3 and J usage is TRBJ1-1; a weak D match, TRBD1 (5 bases). Germline V CDR1 and CDR2: SGHTA, FQGTGA. Trimming shortened V by 3 bases and J by 1 base, and 9 bases separated the two germline ends. The CDR3 totals 14 residues. CDR3: CASSFGGKNTEAFF. The CDR3 coding sequence is TGTGCCAGCAGCTTCGGGGGAAAGAACACTGAAGCTTTCTTT.

The chain uses TRBV6-1 and TRBJ1-2; D is unclear. V gave up 2 bases and J gave up 8 bases, with 18 bases separating them. CDR1 and CDR2 (germline): MNHNS, SASEGT. The CDR3 length is 15 residues. CDR3 in DNA: TGTGCCAGCAGTGAATCTCGGGGTGAGGGTTACGGCTACACCTTC. Amino acids: CASSESRGEGYGYTF.

The chain has TRBV5-1 and TRBJ2-1; 8 nucleotides line up with TRBD2. The CDR3 covers 15 residues. Per the germline V gene, CDR1 is SGHRS and CDR2 is YFSETQ. The V gene end was trimmed by 4 bases and the J gene end by 1 base; junction bases not matched to a gene: 4. The CDR3 DNA reads as TGCGCCAGCAGCGCCACGGGGGGGTCCTACAATGAGCAGTTCTTC. This translates into CASSATGGSYNEQFF. The whole variable domain, remainder taken from reference TRBV5-1 and TRBJ2-1, is KAGVTQTPRYLIKTRGQQVTLSCSPISGHRSVSWYQQTPGQGLQFLFEYFSETQRNKGNFPGRFSGRQFSNSRSEMNVSTLELGDSALYLCASSATGGSYNEQFFGPGTRLTVL.

The J gene is TRBJ2-7, the V gene TRBV6-6; a possible D gene is TRBD2 (6 bases). Per germline, CDR1 MNHNY and CDR2 SVGAGI (reference sequence). Trimming cost V 6 bases and J 2 bases, with 17 bases left between them. This CDR3 spans 15 amino acids. The CDR3 loop reads CASRGPGRDPYEQYF. DNA for the CDR3: TGTGCCAGCAGGGGTCCCGGGAGAGACCCCTACGAGCAGTACTTC.

V gene TRBV4-1 combines with J gene TRBJ2-7, with 10 bases identical to TRBD2. J was trimmed by 7 bases and V by 0 bases; bases with no gene match: 9. CDR3 length: 16 amino acids. Germline V gene sequence: CDR1 MGHRA, CDR2 YSYEKL. Here the CDR3 DNA reads TGCGCCAGCAGCCAAGATGATAACGCTAGCGGGGGTGAGCAGTACTTC. It is translated as CASSQDDNASGGEQYF.

This chain uses TRBV27 with TRBJ1-4; the match to TRBD1 covers 7 bases. This CDR3 has 13 amino acids. J was trimmed by 11 bases and V by 2 bases; bases with no gene match: 5. Germline assignment: CDR1 MNHEY and CDR2 SMNVEV (reference sequence). CDR3 DNA: TGTGCCAGCAGTTTAGCCACAGGGGACAAACTGTTTTTT. Amino acid sequence: CASSLATGDKLFF.

This rearrangement joins TRBV7-9 to TRBJ2-7, with a weak D call TRBD1 (6 bases). Germline V gene data show CDR1 as SEHNR and CDR2 as FQNEAQ (reference sequence). Trimming shortened V by 3 bases and J by 2 bases, and 11 bases separated the two germline ends. CDR3 length equals 14 residues. CDR3 residues: CASSFYRVPYEQYF. In DNA form, the CDR3 reads TGTGCCAGCAGCTTTTACAGGGTACCCTACGAGCAGTACTTC.

This chain connects TRBV5-8 to TRBJ2-7; possible D gene TRBD1, 6 bases. Per the germline V gene, CDR1 is SGHTS and CDR2 is YDEGEE. Deletions cut 4 bases from V and 3 bases from J, with 11 bases between. CDR3 size: 13 residues. CDR3 loop: CASSRDRSYEQYF. For the CDR3, the DNA is TGTGCCAGCAGCAGAGACAGGAGCTACGAGCAGTACTTC.

The chain joins TRBV7-9 to TRBJ1-4; TRBD1 matches 8 bases. Germline V lookup: CDR1 SEHNR, CDR2 FQNEAQ (reference sequence). The CDR3 extends over 16 amino acids. V dropped 1 base and J dropped 7; count of bases not matched to a gene: 8. CDR3 protein: CASSLGPQGVSEKLFF. The DNA for the CDR3 is TGTGCCAGCAGCTTAGGCCCACAGGGGGTCAGTGAAAAACTGTTTTTT.

The V and J genes are TRBV10-3 and TRBJ1-6, with 8 bases matching TRBD1. In germline, CDR1 is ENHRY, CDR2 SYGVKD. The length of the CDR3 is 16 residues. With 6 bases clipped from V and 9 bases from J, the junction kept 13 bases outside the gene matches. CDR3 region: CAISPSTGALGSPLHF. The CDR3 nucleotides read TGTGCCATCAGCCCATCGACAGGGGCGCTTGGTTCACCCCTCCACTTT.

The rearrangement joins TRBV7-9 to TRBJ1-5; tentatively, D is TRBD1 (6 bases). In germline, CDR1 is SEHNR, CDR2 FQNEAQ (reference sequence). The CDR3 has 14 residues. V was trimmed by 1 base and J by 6 bases, leaving 10 bases between them. As DNA, the CDR3 is TGTGCCAGCAGCTTAGAAGGGGGAAGTCAGCCCCAGCATTTT. It yields the protein CASSLEGGSQPQHF.

This sequence joins TRBV18 and TRBJ1-5, with 8 bases matching TRBD1. J was trimmed by 10 bases and V by 2 bases; bases with no gene match: 13. CDR3 length: 16 amino acids. CDR1 KGHSH and CDR2 LQKENI come from the germline V gene. The CDR3 region is CASSPGTTGGYGPQHF. The CDR3 DNA follows: TGTGCCAGCTCACCAGGAACAACAGGGGGTTATGGACCCCAGCATTTT.

CDR3 region: CASSQDWGVEQYF. CDR3 sequence (DNA): TGCGCCAGCAGCCAAGATTGGGGGGTGGAGCAGTACTTC. The gene calls are TRBV4-1 and TRBJ2-7, with TRBD2 as a possible D gene (6 bases). From germline, CDR1 is MGHRA and CDR2 YSYEKL. The CDR3 covers 13 residues. Trimming removed 0 bases at V and 7 bases at J, with 10 bases between.

The CDR3 DNA reads TGTGCCAGCAGGGGCTTCCGGGACAAGGGACACTTAGGCGGAAGCAATCAGCCCCAGCATTTT. Translating it yields CASRGFRDKGHLGGSNQPQHF. The V gene is TRBV2, the J gene TRBJ1-5; the D gene is possibly TRBD1 (6 bases). The V end lost 6 bases, the J end lost 1 base, and 31 bases lay between the germline ends. Germline lookup yields CDR1 SNHLY and CDR2 FYNNEI. CDR3 length: 21 residues.

This chain uses TRBV6-5 with TRBJ1-2; 10 bases align to TRBD1. The CDR3 spans 15 residues. Germline V gives CDR1 MNHEY, CDR2 SVGAGI. Trimming cost V 5 bases and J 7 bases; bases outside gene matches: 10. The CDR3 here is CASSTPTGGGGGYTF. The CDR3, as DNA: TGTGCCAGCAGTACGCCGACAGGGGGCGGAGGTGGCTACACCTTC.

The J gene is TRBJ2-6, the V gene TRBV19; perhaps TRBD1 as D (6 bases). Germline V gene data show CDR1 as LNHDA and CDR2 as SQIVND (reference sequence). The CDR3 is 18 residues long. The V end lost 5 bases, the J end lost 0 bases, and 17 bases lay between the germline ends. CDR3 DNA: TGTGCCAGTAGTCGTGGGCCAGGGGTTCCCTCTGGGGCCAACGTCCTGACTTTC. It codes for CASSRGPGVPSGANVLTF.

This chain links TRBV19 with TRBJ1-1, with 7 bases matching TRBD1. Trimming removed 6 bases from V and 0 bases from J; junction bases left unmatched: 7. This CDR3 has 15 amino acids. CDR1 LNHDA and CDR2 SQIVND come from the germline V gene (reference sequence). CDR3 DNA sequence: TGTGCCAGTAGCCTTAGGGGGCAGATGAACACTGAAGCTTTCTTT. Residues: CASSLRGQMNTEAFF. The variable domain in full, completed from reference TRBV19 and TRBJ1-1, reads DGGITQSPKYLFRKEGQNVTLSCEQNLNHDAMYWYRQDPGQGLRLIYYSQIVNDFQKGDIAEGYSVSREKKESFPLTVTSAQKNPTAFYLCASSLRGQMNTEAFFGQGTRLTVV.

The CDR3 is CASSEQGPSSNQPQHF. As DNA, the CDR3 is TGTGCCAGCAGTGAACAGGGTCCCTCCTCCAATCAGCCCCAGCATTTT. The rearrangement links TRBV2 to TRBJ1-5; maybe TRBD1 (5 bases). The germline V and J ends were trimmed by 2 bases and 3 bases, with 14 bases remaining between them. This CDR3 region has 16 residues. Germline V gene sequence: CDR1 SNHLY, CDR2 FYNNEI.

The chain employs TRBV11-2 and TRBJ1-6; TRBD1 aligns across 7 bases. The V gene end was trimmed by 5 bases and the J gene end by 7 bases; junction bases not matched to a gene: 8. This CDR3 has 15 amino acids. Germline V gives CDR1 SGHAT, CDR2 FQNNGV. CDR3 amino acids: CASSQQGSGNSPLHF. The DNA for the CDR3 is TGTGCCAGCAGCCAACAGGGGTCGGGGAATTCACCCCTCCACTTT.

This chain uses TRBV6-5 with TRBJ2-5; D is perhaps TRBD1 (6 bases). Trimming left V 4 bases short and J 4 bases short, with 16 bases between. This CDR3 is 15 amino acids long. The germline V gene encodes CDR1 MNHEY and CDR2 SVGAGI. CDR3 sequence: CASSLDRELTETQYF. CDR3 DNA sequence: TGTGCCAGCAGTTTGGACAGAGAGTTGACAGAGACCCAGTACTTC.